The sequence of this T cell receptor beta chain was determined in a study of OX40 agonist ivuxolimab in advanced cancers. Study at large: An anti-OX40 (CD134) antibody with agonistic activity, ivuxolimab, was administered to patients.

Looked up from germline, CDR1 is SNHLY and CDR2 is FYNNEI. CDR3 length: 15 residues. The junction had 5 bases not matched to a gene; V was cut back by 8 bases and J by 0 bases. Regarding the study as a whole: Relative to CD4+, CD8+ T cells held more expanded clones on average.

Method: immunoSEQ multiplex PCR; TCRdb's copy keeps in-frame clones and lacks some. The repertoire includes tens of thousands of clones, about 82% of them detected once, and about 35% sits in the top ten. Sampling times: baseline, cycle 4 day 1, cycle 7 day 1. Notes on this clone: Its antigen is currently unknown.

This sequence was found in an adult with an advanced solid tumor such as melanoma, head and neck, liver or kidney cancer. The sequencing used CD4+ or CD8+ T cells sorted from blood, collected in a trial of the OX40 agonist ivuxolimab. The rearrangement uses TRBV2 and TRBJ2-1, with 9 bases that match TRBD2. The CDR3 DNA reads TGTGCCAGCCTCGCGGGGGGGACCTCCTACAATGAGCAGTTCTTC. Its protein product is CASLAGGTSYNEQFF. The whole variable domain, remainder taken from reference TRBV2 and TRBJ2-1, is EPEVTQTPSHQVTQMGQEVILRCVPISNHLYFYWYRQILGQKVEFLVSFYNNEISEKSEIFDDQFSVERPDGSNFTLKIRSTKLEDSAMYFCASLAGGTSYNEQFFGPGTRLTVL.